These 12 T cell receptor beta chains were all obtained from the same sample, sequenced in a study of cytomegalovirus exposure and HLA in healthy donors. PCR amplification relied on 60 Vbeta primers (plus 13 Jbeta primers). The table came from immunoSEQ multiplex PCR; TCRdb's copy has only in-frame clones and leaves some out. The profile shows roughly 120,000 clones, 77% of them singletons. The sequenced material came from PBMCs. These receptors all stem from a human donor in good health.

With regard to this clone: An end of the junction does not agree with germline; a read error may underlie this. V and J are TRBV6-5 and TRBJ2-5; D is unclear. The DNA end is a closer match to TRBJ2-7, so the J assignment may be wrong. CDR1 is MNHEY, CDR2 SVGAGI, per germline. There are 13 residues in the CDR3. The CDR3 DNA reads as TGTGCCAGCAGTCACTCGAGGTCCTACGAGCAGTACTTC. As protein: CASSHSRSYEQYF.

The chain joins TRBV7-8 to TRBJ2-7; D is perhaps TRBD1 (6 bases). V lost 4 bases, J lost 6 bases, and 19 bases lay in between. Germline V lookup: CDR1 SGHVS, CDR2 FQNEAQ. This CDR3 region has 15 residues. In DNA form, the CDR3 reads TGTGCCAGCAGCTCTACCGGGACACAAGGTAGCGAGCAGTACTTC. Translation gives CASSSTGTQGSEQYF.

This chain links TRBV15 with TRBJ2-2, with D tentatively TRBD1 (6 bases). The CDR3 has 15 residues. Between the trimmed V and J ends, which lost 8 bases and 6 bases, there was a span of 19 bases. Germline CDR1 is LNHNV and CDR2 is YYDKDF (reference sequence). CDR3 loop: CATAPPRGFSGELFF. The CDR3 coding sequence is TGTGCCACCGCCCCCCCCAGGGGATTCTCCGGGGAGCTGTTTTTT.

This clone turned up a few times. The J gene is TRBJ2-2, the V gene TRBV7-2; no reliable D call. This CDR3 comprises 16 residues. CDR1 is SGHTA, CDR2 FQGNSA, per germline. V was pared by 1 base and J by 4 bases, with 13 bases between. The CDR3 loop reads CASSLVSGSVTGELFF. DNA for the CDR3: TGTGCCAGCAGCTTAGTTTCAGGTTCCGTCACCGGGGAGCTGTTTTTT.

The DNA of the CDR3 is TGTGCCAGCTCACAAGACAGGAAAACTAATGAAAAACTGTTTTTT. Translation: CASSQDRKTNEKLFF. The rearrangement joins TRBV18 to TRBJ1-4; maybe TRBD1 (6 bases). Trimming took 4 bases from V and 1 from J, leaving 10 bases between them. The CDR3 is 15 residues long. CDR1 is KGHSH, CDR2 LQKENI, per germline.

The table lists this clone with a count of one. As DNA, the CDR3 is TGTGCCAGCAGTTTACAGGGGATGGGCACTGAAGCTTTCTTT. Translation gives CASSLQGMGTEAFF. The chain uses TRBV28 and TRBJ1-1; TRBD1 is a possible D gene (6 bases). Trimming cost V 2 bases and J 4 bases, with 11 bases left between them. The CDR3 is 14 amino acids. The germline gives CDR1 MDHEN, CDR2 SYDVKM. The full variable domain, in which reference TRBV28 and TRBJ1-1 provide the parts outside the CDR3, is DVKVTQSSRYLVKRTGEKVFLECVQDMDHENMFWYRQDPGLGLRLIYFSYDVKMKEKGDIPEGYSVSREKKERFSLILESASTNQTSMYLCASSLQGMGTEAFFGQGTRLTVV.

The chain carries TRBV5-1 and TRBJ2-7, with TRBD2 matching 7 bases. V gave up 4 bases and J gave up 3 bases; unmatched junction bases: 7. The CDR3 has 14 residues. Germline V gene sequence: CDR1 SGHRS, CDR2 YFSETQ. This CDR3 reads CASSPFQRDYEQYF. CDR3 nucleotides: TGCGCCAGCAGCCCCTTCCAGCGGGACTACGAGCAGTACTTC.

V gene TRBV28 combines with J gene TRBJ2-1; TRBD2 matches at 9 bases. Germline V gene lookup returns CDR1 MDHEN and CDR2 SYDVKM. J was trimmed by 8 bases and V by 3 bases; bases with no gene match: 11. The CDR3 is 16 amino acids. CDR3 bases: TGTGCCAGCAGTTTTATTGCGGGAGGGCCCGGGGATGAGCAGTTCTTC. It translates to CASSFIAGGPGDEQFF.

The CDR3 region has the DNA TGTGCCAGCAGCTTGAGCGGGGGGCGAGAGTACTTC. Translated, it gives CASSLSGGREYF. V usage is TRBV5-4 and J usage is TRBJ2-7; TRBD2 matches 9 bases. This CDR3 has 12 amino acids. Germline values: CDR1 SGHNT, CDR2 YYREEE (reference sequence). After removal of 1 base from V and 11 bases from J, the junction contained 4 bases not matched to a gene.

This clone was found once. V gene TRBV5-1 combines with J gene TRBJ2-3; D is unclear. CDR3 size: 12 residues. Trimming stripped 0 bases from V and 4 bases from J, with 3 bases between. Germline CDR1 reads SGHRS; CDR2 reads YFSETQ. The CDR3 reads CASSLAADTQYF. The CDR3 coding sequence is TGCGCCAGCAGCTTGGCTGCAGATACGCAGTATTTT. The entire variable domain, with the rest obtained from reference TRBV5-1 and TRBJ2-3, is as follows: KAGVTQTPRYLIKTRGQQVTLSCSPISGHRSVSWYQQTPGQGLQFLFEYFSETQRNKGNFPGRFSGRQFSNSRSEMNVSTLELGDSALYLCASSLAADTQYFGPGTRLTVL.

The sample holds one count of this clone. The CDR3 spells CASSPPAGQGPQIYEQYF. CDR3 nucleotide sequence: TGTGCCAGCTCACCACCGGCGGGACAGGGCCCTCAAATTTACGAGCAGTACTTC. The rearrangement uses TRBV18 and TRBJ2-7; TRBD1 matches at 9 bases. The germline gives CDR1 KGHSH, CDR2 LQKENI. This CDR3 region has 18 residues. Trimming cost V 0 bases and J 4 bases; bases outside gene matches: 13.

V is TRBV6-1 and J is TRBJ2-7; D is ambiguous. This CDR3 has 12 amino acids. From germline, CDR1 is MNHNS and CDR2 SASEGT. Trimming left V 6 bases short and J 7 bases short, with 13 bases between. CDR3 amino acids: CASSPLPREQYF. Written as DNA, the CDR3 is TGTGCCAGCAGCCCTCTTCCCCGGGAGCAGTACTTC.